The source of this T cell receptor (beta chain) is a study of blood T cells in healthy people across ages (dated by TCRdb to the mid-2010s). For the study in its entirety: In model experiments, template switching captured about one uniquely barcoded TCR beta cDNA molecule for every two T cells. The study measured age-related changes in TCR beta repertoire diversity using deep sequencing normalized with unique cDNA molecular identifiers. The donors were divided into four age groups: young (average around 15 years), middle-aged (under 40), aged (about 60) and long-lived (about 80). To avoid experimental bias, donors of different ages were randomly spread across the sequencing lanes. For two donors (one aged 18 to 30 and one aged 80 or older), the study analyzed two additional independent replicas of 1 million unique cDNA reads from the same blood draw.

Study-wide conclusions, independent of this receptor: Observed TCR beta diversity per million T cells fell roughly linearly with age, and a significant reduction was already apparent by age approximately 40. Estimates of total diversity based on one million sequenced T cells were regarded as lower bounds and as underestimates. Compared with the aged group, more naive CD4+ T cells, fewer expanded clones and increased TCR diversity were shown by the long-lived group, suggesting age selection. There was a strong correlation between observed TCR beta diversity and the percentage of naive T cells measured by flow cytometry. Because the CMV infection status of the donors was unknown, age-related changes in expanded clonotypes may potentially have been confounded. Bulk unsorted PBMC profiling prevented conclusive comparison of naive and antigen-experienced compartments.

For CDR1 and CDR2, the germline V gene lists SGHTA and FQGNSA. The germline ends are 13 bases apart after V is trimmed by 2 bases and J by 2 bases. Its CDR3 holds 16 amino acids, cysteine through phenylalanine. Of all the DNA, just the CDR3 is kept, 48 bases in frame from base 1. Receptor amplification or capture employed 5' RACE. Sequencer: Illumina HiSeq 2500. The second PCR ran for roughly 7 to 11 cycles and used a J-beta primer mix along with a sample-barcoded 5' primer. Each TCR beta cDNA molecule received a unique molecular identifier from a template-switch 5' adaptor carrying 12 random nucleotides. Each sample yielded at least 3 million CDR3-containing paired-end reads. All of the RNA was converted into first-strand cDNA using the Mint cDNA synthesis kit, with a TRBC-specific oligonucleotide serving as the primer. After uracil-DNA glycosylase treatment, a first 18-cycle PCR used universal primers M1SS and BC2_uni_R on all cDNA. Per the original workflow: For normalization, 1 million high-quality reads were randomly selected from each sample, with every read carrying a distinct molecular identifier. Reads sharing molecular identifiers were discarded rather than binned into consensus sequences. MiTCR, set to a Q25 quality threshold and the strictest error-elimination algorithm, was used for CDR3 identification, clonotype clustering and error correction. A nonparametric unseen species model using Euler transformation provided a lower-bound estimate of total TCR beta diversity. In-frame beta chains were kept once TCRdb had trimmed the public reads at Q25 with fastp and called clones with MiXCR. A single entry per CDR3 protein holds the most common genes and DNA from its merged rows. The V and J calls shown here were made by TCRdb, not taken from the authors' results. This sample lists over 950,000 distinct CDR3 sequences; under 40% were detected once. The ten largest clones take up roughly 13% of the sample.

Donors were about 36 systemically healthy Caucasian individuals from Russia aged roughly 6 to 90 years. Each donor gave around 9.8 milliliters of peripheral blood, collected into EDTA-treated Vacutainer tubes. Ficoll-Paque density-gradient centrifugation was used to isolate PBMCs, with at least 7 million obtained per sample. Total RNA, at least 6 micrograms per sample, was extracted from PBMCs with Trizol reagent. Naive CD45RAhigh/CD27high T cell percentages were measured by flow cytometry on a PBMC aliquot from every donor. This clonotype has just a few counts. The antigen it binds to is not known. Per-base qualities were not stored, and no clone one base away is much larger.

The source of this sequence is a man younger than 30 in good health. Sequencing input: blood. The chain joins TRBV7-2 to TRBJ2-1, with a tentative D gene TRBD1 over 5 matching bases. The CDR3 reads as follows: CASSLRRLGPYNEQFF. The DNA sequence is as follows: TGTGCCAGCAGCTTAAGGCGGCTGGGGCCCTACAATGAGCAGTTCTTC.